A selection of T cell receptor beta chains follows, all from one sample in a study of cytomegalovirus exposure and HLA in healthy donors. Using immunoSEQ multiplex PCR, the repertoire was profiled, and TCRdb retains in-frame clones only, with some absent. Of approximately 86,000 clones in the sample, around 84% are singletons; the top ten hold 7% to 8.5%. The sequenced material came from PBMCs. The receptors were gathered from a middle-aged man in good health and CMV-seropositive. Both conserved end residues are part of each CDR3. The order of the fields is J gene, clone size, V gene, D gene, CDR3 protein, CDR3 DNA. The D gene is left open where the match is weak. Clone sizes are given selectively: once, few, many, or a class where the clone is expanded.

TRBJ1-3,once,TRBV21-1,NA,CASSSNPSSGNTIYF,TGTGCCAGCAGCTCCAACCCGAGCTCTGGAAACACCATATATTTT
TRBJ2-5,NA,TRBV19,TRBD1,CASRPPGTGSETQYF,TGTGCCAGTAGACCTCCCGGGACAGGGAGTGAGACCCAGTACTTC
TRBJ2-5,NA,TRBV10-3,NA,CAISGTTQETQYF,TGTGCCATCAGTGGGACAACCCAAGAGACCCAGTACTTC
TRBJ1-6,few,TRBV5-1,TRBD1,CASSLAPTGGDNSPLHF,TGCGCCAGCAGCTTGGCCCCGACAGGGGGCGATAATTCACCCCTCCACTTT
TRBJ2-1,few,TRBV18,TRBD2,CASSPPGLAGIGHNEQFF,TGTGCCAGCTCACCTCCGGGACTAGCGGGAATAGGCCACAATGAGCAGTTCTTC
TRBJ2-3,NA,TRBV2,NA,CASSGGEGDTQYF,TGTGCCAGCAGTGGGGGGGAAGGAGATACGCAGTATTTT
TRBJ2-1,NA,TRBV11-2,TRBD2,CASSLDPSGSIEQFF,TGTGCCAGCAGCTTAGATCCTAGCGGGAGCATTGAGCAGTTCTTC
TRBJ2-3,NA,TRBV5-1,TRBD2,CASSPGLADTDTQYF,TGCGCCAGCAGCCCCGGACTAGCGGACACAGATACGCAGTATTTT
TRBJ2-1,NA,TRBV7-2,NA,CASRPNRGGSNEQFF,TGTGCCAGCAGGCCGAATAGGGGAGGTTCCAATGAGCAGTTCTTC
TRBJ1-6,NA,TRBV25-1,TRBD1,CASSRQGAGNLIHF,TGTGCCAGCAGCCGACAGGGGGCGGGCAACCTTATCCACTTT
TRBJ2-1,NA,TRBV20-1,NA,CSARDHREEFF,TGCAGTGCTAGAGATCACAGGGAAGAGTTCTTC
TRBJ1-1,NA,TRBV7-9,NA,CASSMEGNTEAFF,TGTGCCAGCAGCATGGAGGGGAACACTGAAGCTTTCTTT
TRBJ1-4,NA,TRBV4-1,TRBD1,CASSPQWDRDEKLFF,TGCGCCAGCAGCCCTCAGTGGGACAGGGACGAAAAACTGTTTTTT
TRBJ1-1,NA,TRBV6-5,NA,CAINTGLNTEAFF,TGTGCCATTAACACAGGGCTGAACACTGAAGCTTTCTTT
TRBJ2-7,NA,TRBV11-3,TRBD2,CASSPGLAESYEQYF,TGTGCCAGCAGCCCGGGACTAGCGGAATCCTACGAGCAGTACTTC
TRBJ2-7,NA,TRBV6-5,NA,CASQWGQTGEQYF,TGTGCCAGCCAATGGGGGCAGACGGGGGAGCAGTACTTC
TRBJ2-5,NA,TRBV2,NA,CASSEAGGGQETQYF,TGTGCCAGCAGTGAAGCAGGAGGAGGGCAAGAGACCCAGTACTTC
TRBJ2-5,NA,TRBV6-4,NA,CASSDSKGDSGQTQYF,TGTGCCAGCAGTGACTCGAAAGGGGATAGCGGACAGACCCAGTACTTC
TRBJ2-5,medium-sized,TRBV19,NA,CASTRAGKAGETQYF,TGTGCCAGTACTCGTGCAGGGAAAGCGGGAGAGACCCAGTACTTC
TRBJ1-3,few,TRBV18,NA,CASSPTEQANSGNTIYF,TGTGCCAGCTCACCAACAGAGCAGGCCAACTCTGGAAACACCATATATTTT
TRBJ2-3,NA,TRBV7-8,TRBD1,CASSRRDRGTDTQYF,TGTGCCAGCAGCCGCCGGGACAGGGGAACAGATACGCAGTATTTT
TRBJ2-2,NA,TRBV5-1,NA,CASSSGRGTGELFF,TGCGCCAGCAGCTCAGGACGAGGGACCGGGGAGCTGTTTTTT
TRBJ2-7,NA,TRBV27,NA,CASSSYRGGYEQYF,TGTGCCAGCAGTTCCTACAGGGGAGGCTACGAGCAGTACTTC
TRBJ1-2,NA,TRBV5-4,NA,CASSLQRAGGYTF,TGTGCCAGCAGCTTACAGAGGGCGGGCGGCTACACCTTC
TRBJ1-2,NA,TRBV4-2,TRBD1,CASSPMDRDNYGYTF,TGTGCCAGCAGCCCAATGGACAGGGATAACTATGGCTACACCTTC
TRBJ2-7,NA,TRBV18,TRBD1,CASSLGQGNDEQYF,TGTGCCAGCTCACTTGGACAGGGAAACGACGAGCAGTACTTC
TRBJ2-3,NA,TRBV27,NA,CASRRGAGTDTQYF,TGTGCCAGCAGGCGAGGGGCGGGGACCGATACGCAGTATTTT
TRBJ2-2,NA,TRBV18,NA,CASSPLDTGELFF,TGTGCCAGCTCACCATTAGACACCGGGGAGCTGTTTTTT
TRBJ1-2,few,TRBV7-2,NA,CASSLEGPQANYGYTF,TGTGCCAGCAGCTTGGAGGGACCCCAGGCTAACTATGGCTACACCTTC